Below, one TCR beta chain is given with its context. Its specificity is not known. A second PCR of about 7 to 12 cycles used a sample-barcoded 5' primer and a J-beta primer mix. No fewer than 2.5 million CDR3-containing paired-end reads came from each sample. TCRdb re-derived calls from the 5' RACE reads in MiXCR, one entry per CDR3 protein. This table holds around 1.5 million distinct CDR3 sequences, roughly 59% found once. The entry originates in a study of blood T cells in healthy people across ages. Germline values: CDR1 LGHDT, CDR2 YNNKEL (reference sequence). This CDR3 has 15 residues. Deletions cut 4 bases from V and 4 bases from J, with 16 bases between. Study results and limitations: With age, beta diversity per million T cells declined roughly linearly, significantly by 35 to 40. Estimated diversity, derived from one million T cells, was regarded as an underestimate.

This receptor was obtained from a man between 18 and 35 years old in good health. The chain has TRBV3-1 and TRBJ1-2; D is undetermined. Sequences were obtained from blood. CDR3 sequence reads: CASSPRNYVGYGYTF. The CDR3, as DNA: TGTGCCAGCAGCCCCCGGAACTATGTGGGCTATGGCTACACCTTC.